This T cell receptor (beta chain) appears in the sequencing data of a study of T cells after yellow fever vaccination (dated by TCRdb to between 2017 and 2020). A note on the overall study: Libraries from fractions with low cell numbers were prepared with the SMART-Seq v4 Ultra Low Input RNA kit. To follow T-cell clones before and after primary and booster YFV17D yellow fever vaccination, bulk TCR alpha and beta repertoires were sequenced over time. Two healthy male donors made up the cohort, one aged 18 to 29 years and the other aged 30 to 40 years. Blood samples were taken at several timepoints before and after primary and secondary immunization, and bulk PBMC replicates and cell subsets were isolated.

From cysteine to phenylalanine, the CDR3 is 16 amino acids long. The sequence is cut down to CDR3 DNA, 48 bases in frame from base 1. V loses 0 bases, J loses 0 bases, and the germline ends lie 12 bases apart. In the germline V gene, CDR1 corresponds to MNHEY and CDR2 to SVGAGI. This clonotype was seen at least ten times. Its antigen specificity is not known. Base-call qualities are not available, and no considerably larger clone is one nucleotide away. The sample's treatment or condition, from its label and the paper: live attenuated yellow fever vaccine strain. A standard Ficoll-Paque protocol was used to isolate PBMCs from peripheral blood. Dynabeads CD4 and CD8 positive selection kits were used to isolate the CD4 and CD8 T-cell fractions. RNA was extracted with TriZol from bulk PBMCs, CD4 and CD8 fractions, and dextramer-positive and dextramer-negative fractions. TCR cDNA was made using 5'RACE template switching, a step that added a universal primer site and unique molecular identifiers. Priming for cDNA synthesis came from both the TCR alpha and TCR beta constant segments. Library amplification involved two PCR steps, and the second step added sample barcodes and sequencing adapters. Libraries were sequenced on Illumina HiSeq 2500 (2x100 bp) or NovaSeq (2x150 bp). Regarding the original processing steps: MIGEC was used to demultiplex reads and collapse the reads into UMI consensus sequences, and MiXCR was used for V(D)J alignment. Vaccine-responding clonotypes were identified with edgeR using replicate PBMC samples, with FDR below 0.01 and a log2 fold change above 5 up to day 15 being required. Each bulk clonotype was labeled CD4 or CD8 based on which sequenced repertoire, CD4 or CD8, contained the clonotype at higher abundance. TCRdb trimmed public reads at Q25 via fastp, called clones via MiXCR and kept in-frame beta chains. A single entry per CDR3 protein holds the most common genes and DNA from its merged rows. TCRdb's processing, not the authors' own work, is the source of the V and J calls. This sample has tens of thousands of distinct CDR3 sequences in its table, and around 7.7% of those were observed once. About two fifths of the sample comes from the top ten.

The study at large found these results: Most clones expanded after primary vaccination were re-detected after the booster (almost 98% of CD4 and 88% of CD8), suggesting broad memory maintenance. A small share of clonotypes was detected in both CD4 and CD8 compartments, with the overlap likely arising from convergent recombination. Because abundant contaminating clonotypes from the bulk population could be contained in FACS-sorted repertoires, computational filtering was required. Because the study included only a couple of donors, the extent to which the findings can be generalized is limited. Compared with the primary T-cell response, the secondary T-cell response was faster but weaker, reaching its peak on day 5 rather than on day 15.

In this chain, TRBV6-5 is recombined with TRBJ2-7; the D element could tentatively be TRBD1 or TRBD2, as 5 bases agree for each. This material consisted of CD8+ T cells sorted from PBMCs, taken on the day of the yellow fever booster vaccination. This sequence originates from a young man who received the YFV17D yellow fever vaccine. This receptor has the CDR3 CASSYSKRDGSYEQYF. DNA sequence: TGTGCCAGCAGTTACTCTAAAAGGGACGGCTCCTACGAGCAGTACTTC.